A single sample gave rise to the 20 T cell receptor beta chains below, sequenced in a study of blood T cells in healthy people across ages. The use of a sample-barcoded 5' primer and a J-beta primer mix characterized a second PCR of roughly 6 to 11 cycles. TCRdb analysed the 5' RACE reads with MiXCR anew, one entry per CDR3 protein. The table includes 790,000 or so distinct CDR3 sequences, about 46% detected once. Material: blood. The receptors derive from a man aged 80 or over in good health.

This sequence joins TRBV13 and TRBJ2-7; D unresolved. V lost 0 bases to trimming and J lost 7 bases, with 13 bases between them. CDR3 length: 14 amino acids. Per germline, CDR1 PRHDT and CDR2 FYEKMQ (reference sequence). CDR3 nucleotide sequence: TGTGCCAGCAGCTTAGGCCAGACGTTTTGGGAGCAGTACTTC. This encodes CASSLGQTFWEQYF.

The rearrangement links TRBV29-1 to TRBJ2-7; D may be TRBD1 (5 bases). Per germline, CDR1 SQVTM and CDR2 ANQGSEA. V gave up 4 bases and J gave up 1 base, with 11 bases separating them. This CDR3 has 13 amino acids. The CDR3 region is CSVVTVDSYEQYF. For the CDR3, the DNA is TGCAGCGTTGTGACAGTTGATTCCTACGAGCAGTACTTC.

The genes are TRBV20-1 and TRBJ1-1; 7 bases agree with TRBD1. Unmatched junction bases numbered 12, after V lost 5 bases and J lost 6 bases. The CDR3 extends over 14 amino acids. Germline CDR1 is DFQATT and CDR2 is SNEGSKA (reference sequence). The CDR3 spells CSAQQIDREAEAFF. Written as DNA, the CDR3 is TGCAGTGCTCAGCAAATCGACAGGGAAGCTGAAGCTTTCTTT.

This clonotype was counted a few times. This chain joins TRBV12-3 or TRBV12-4 and TRBJ1-1, with no clear D. Trimming shortened V by 1 base and J by 4 bases, and 4 bases separated the two germline ends. The CDR3 is made up of 12 amino acids. CDR3 loop: CASSLGTTEAFF. Written as DNA, the CDR3 is TGTGCCAGCAGTTTAGGAACCACTGAAGCTTTCTTT.

The V call is TRBV7-2, the J call TRBJ2-5; 10 positions agree with TRBD1. The CDR3 runs 15 residues. J lost 1 base, V lost 11 bases, and 10 bases had no gene match. The V gene's germline CDR1 is SGHTA and CDR2 FQGNSA. The CDR3 DNA is TGTGCCGGAGGAGGGACAGGGGTTTTCCAAGAGACCCAGTACTTC. This sequence encodes CAGGGTGVFQETQYF.

The count of this clonotype is one. One end of the junction does not line up with germline, which may come from a read error. V gene TRBV5-6 combines with J gene TRBJ2-3; 7 bases line up with TRBD2. CDR1 is SGHDT and CDR2 is YYEEEE in the germline V gene. This CDR3 comprises 17 residues. The CDR3 spells CASSLTIAGYGADAQYF. DNA of the CDR3: TGTGCCAGCAGCTTGACGATAGCGGGCTACGGGGCAGATGCGCAGTATTTT.

Ten or more counts support this clonotype. This chain links TRBV11-1 with TRBJ2-1, with 14 bases that match TRBD2. Germline CDR1 reads SGHAT; CDR2 reads FQDESV (reference sequence). The CDR3 consists of 15 residues. V shed 4 bases and J 6 bases; nucleotides not matched to a gene: 2. The CDR3 DNA follows: TGTGCCAGCAGCTGGACTAGCGGGAGGTCCAATGAGCAGTTCTTC. Its protein is CASSWTSGRSNEQFF.

The chain is built from TRBV28 and TRBJ1-4; 7 bases line up with TRBD1. The germline V gene has CDR1 MDHEN and CDR2 SYDVKM. The CDR3 loop spans 16 amino acids. Trimming at V came to 6 bases and at J to 6 bases, leaving 13 bases not matched to a gene. The CDR3 nucleotides read TGTGCCAGCAGCCATCAGGACAGGTTGGTGGATGAAAAACTGTTTTTT. It specifies CASSHQDRLVDEKLFF.

This clonotype was seen only once. V and J are TRBV6-1 and TRBJ2-7, with D hard to call. Trimming took off 4 bases at V and 7 bases at J, with 23 bases between the two ends. The CDR3 is 16 residues long. Germline values: CDR1 MNHNS, CDR2 SASEGT. The CDR3 DNA is TGTGCCAGCAGTGTACTTAGCACTCCCACCTACAATGAGCAGTACTTC. Amino acids: CASSVLSTPTYNEQYF.

The chain combines TRBV21-1 with TRBJ1-4; no DNA check was done on the table's D call, TRBD1. TRBV21-1 has pseudogene status. The CDR3 totals 16 residues. The CDR3 spells CASLLTGQGACEKLFF. The CDR3 DNA follows: TGTGCCAGCTTATTGACGGGACAGGGGGCGTGTGAAAAACTGTTTTTT.

J is TRBJ2-7 and V is TRBV2; the match to TRBD1 covers 10 bases. The tail of the sequence fits TRBJ2-5 better, so the J call may be wrong. Germline V gives CDR1 SNHLY, CDR2 FYNNEI. The CDR3 contains 16 residues. The CDR3 bases are TGTGCCAGCAGGCCACGCCGGACAGGGGGAATGGAGACCCAGTACTTC. Translated: CASRPRRTGGMETQYF.

The chain employs TRBV29-1 and TRBJ2-1, with TRBD2 identical over 8 bases. CDR1 and CDR2 from the germline V gene are SQVTM and ANQGSEA. The CDR3 covers 15 residues. The trim removed 6 bases at V and 0 bases at J, leaving 7 bases unmatched. Here the CDR3 DNA reads TGCAGCGTGGACCAAAGCGGGAGCTCCTACAATGAGCAGTTCTTC. Encoded protein: CSVDQSGSSYNEQFF.

The rearrangement uses TRBV20-1 and TRBJ1-2; 7 bases match TRBD1. Trimming took 0 bases from V and 7 from J; bases not matched to a gene: 11. The CDR3 totals 15 residues. Germline-derived CDR1 and CDR2 are DFQATT and SNEGSKA (reference sequence). The DNA for the CDR3 is TGCAGTGCTAGAGATCAGTGGGGGAACAGGGGTGGCTACACCTTC. Protein: CSARDQWGNRGGYTF.

Written as DNA, the CDR3 is TGTGCCAGCAGAAAACAGGGGACTAATGAAAAACTGTTTTTT. Amino acid sequence: CASRKQGTNEKLFF. The J gene is TRBJ1-4, the V gene TRBV28, with 7 bases identical to TRBD1. The CDR3 loop spans 14 amino acids. Germline CDR1 is MDHEN and CDR2 is SYDVKM. The trim removed 6 bases at V and 2 bases at J, leaving 3 bases unmatched.

This chain uses TRBV7-2 with TRBJ2-3; 10 bases are shared with TRBD2. Per the germline V gene, CDR1 is SGHTA and CDR2 is FQGNSA. V shed 5 bases, J shed 5 bases, and the junction held 7 bases outside the gene matches. The CDR3 spans 15 residues. The CDR3 sequence is CASSGQGLAEDTQYF. The CDR3 DNA follows: TGTGCCAGCAGCGGACAAGGACTAGCGGAAGATACGCAGTATTTT.

The rearrangement uses TRBV7-2 and TRBJ2-1; weak D call: TRBD2 (6 bases). Trimming shortened V by 3 bases and J by 1 base, and 13 bases separated the two germline ends. Germline assignment: CDR1 SGHTA and CDR2 FQGNSA. The CDR3 totals 16 residues. In nucleotides, the CDR3 is TGTGCCAGCAGCTTGTTTGCGGGATTTTCCTACAATGAGCAGTTCTTC. It translates to CASSLFAGFSYNEQFF.

The sample holds one count of this clonotype. This chain connects TRBV12-3 or TRBV12-4 to TRBJ2-1; 13 positions agree with TRBD2. The CDR3 extends over 15 amino acids. The V gene end was trimmed by 6 bases and the J gene end by 9 bases; junction bases not matched to a gene: 8. As DNA, the CDR3 is TGTGCCAGCAGCCCACTAGCGGGAGGGACGAGTGAGCAGTTCTTC. It encodes CASSPLAGGTSEQFF.

This clonotype appeared a few times. The rearrangement joins TRBV20-1 to TRBJ1-6; D is ambiguous. Trimming removed 5 bases from V and 14 bases from J, with 16 bases in between. The germline gives CDR1 DFQATT, CDR2 SNEGSKA (reference sequence). The CDR3 is made up of 12 amino acids. In DNA form, the CDR3 reads TGCAGTGCTTGGTCTCGGATAAACGCCCTCCACTTT. Translation: CSAWSRINALHF.

This clonotype has more than one count but fewer than ten. J is TRBJ1-5 and V is TRBV12-3 or TRBV12-4, with D maybe TRBD1 (5 bases). CDR3 length: 14 amino acids. The V gene lost 6 bases and the J gene lost 3 bases, with 12 bases spanning the gap. The CDR3 spells CASRPTGFNQPQHF. CDR3 nucleotide sequence: TGTGCCAGCAGACCTACAGGTTTCAATCAGCCCCAGCATTTT.

The V and J genes are TRBV5-1 and TRBJ2-5; D tentatively fits TRBD1 or TRBD2 (5 bases each). Germline lookup yields CDR1 SGHRS and CDR2 YFSETQ. The CDR3 has 15 amino acids. V was trimmed by 4 bases and J by 5 bases, leaving 18 bases between them. This chain's CDR3 is CASSEGVTGGETQYF. The CDR3 bases are TGCGCCAGCAGCGAAGGCGTCACAGGCGGGGAGACCCAGTACTTC.